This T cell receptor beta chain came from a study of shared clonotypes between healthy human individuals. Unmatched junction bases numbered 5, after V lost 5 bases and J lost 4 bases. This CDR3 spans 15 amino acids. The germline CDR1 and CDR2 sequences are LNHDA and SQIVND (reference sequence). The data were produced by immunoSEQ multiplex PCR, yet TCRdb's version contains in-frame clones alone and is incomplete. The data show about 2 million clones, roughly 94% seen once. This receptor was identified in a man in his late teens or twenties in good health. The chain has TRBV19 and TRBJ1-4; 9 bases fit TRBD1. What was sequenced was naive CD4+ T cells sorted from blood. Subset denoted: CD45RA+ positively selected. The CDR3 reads CASSPGTGSNEKLFF. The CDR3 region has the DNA TGTGCCAGTAGTCCCGGGACAGGGAGTAATGAAAAACTGTTTTTT. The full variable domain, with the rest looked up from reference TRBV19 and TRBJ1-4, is DGGITQSPKYLFRKEGQNVTLSCEQNLNHDAMYWYRQDPGQGLRLIYYSQIVNDFQKGDIAEGYSVSREKKESFPLTVTSAQKNPTAFYLCASSPGTGSNEKLFFGSGTQLSVL.